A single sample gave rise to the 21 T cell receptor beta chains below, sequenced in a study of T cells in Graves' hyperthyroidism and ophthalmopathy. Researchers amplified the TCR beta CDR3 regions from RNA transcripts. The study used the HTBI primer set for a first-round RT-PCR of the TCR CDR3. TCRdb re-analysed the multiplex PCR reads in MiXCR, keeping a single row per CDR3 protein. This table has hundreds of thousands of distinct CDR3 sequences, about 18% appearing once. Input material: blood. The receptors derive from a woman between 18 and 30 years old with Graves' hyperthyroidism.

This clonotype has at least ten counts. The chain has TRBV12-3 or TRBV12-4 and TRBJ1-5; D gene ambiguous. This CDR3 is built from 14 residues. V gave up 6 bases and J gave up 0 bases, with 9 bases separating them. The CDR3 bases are TGTGCCAGCAGACCGGGATATAGCAATCAGCCCCAGCATTTT. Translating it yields CASRPGYSNQPQHF.

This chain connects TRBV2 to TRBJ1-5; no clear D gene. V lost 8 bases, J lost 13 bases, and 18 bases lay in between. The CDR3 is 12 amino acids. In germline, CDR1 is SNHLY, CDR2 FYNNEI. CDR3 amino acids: CASDTGNGPQHF. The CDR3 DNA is TGTGCCAGCGACACGGGGAATGGGCCGCAGCATTTT.

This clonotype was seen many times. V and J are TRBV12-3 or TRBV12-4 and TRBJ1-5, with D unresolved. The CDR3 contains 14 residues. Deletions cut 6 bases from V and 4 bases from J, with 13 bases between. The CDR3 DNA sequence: TGTGCCAGCAGAGGTGACGGGCCTAATCAGCCCCAGCATTTT. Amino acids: CASRGDGPNQPQHF.

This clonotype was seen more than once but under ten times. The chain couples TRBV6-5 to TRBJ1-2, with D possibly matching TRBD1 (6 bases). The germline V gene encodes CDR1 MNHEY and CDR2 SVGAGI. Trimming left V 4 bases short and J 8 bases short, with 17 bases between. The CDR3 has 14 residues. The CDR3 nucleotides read TGTGCCAGCAGTTCGGGTACACAGGGAGGGGGCTACACCTTC. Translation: CASSSGTQGGGYTF.

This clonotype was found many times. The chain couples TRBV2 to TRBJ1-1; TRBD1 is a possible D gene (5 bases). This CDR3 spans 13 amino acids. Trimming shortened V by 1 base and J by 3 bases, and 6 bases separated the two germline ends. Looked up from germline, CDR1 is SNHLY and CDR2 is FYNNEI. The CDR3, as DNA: TGTGCCAGCAGTGAAGGGGGGTACACTGAAGCTTTCTTT. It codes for CASSEGGYTEAFF.

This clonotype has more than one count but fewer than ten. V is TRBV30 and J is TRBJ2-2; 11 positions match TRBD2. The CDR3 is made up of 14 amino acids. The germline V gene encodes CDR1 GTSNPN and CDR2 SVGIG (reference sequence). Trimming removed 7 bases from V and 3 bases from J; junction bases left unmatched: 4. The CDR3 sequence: CAFSGGADTGELFF. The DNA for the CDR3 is TGTGCCTTTAGCGGGGGGGCCGACACCGGGGAGCTGTTTTTT. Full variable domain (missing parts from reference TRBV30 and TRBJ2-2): SQTIHQWPATLVQPVGSPLSLECTVEGTSNPNLYWYRQAAGRGLQLLFYSVGIGQISSEVPQNLSASRPQDRQFILSSKKLLLSDSGFYLCAFSGGADTGELFFGEGSRLTVL.

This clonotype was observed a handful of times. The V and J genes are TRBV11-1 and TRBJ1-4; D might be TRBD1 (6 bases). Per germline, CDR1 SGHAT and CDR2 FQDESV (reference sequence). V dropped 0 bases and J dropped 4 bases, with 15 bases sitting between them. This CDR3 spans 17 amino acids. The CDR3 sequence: CASSLASGAAFNEKLFF. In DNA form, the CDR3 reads TGTGCCAGCAGCTTAGCTTCGGGGGCAGCCTTTAATGAAAAACTGTTTTTT.

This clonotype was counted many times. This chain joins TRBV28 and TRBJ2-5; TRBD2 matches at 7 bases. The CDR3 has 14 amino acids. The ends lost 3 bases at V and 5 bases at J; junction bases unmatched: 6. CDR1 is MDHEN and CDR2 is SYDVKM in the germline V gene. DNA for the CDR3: TGTGCCAGCAGTTTTCCGGGGAGGGAGGAGACCCAGTACTTC. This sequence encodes CASSFPGREETQYF.

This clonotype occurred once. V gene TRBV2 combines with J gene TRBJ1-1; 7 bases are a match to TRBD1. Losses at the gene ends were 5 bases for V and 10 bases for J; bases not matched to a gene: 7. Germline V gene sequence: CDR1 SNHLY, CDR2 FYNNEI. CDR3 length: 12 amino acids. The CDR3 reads CASSWRQGPAFF. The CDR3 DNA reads TGTGCCAGCAGTTGGAGACAGGGTCCAGCTTTCTTT.

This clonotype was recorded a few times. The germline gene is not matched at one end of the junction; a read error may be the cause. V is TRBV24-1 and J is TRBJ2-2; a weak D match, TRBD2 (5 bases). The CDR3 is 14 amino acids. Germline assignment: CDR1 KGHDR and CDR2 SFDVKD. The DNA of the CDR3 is TGTGCCACCAGTGACCGGGGTCTGATCGGGGAGCTGCTTTTT. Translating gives CATSDRGLIGELLF.

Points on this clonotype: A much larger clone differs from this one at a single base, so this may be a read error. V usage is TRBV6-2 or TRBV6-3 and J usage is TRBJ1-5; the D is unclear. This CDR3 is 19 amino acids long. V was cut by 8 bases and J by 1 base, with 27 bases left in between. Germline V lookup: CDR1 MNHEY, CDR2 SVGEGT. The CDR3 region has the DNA TGTGCCAGCTTCCGGACGGGATATTCGCGCCGACGGAGCAATCAGCCCCAGCATTTT. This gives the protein CASFRTGYSRRRSNQPQHF.

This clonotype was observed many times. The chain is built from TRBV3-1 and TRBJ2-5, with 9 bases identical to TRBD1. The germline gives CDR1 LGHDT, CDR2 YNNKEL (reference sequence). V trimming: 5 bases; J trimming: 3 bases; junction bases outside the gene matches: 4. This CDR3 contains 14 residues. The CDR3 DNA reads TGTGCCAGCAGCGAATGGGACAGGGAAGAGACCCAGTACTTC. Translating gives CASSEWDREETQYF.

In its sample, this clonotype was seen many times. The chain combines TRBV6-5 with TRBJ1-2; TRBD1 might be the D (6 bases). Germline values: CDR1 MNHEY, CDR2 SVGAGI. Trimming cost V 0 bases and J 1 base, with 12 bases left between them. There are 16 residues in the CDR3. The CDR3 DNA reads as TGTGCCAGCAGTTACTCCGGGACACCGATTAACTATGGCTACACCTTC. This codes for CASSYSGTPINYGYTF.

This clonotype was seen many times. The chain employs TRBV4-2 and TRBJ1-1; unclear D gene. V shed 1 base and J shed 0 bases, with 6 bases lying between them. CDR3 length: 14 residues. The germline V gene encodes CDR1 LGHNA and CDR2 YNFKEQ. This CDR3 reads CASSQVTVNTEAFF. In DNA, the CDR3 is TGTGCCAGCAGCCAAGTAACGGTGAACACTGAAGCTTTCTTT.

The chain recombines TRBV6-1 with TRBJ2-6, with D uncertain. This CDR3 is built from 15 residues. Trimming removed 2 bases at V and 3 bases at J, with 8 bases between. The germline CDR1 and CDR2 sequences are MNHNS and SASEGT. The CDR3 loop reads CASSELGVGANVLTF. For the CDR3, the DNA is TGTGCCAGCAGTGAATTGGGCGTTGGGGCCAACGTCCTGACTTTC.

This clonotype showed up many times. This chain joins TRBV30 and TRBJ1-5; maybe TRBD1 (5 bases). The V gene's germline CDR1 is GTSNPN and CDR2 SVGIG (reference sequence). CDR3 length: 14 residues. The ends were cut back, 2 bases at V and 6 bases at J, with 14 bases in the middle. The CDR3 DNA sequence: TGTGCCTGGAGTCACCACGGGGGGGGTCAGCCCCAGCATTTT. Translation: CAWSHHGGGQPQHF.

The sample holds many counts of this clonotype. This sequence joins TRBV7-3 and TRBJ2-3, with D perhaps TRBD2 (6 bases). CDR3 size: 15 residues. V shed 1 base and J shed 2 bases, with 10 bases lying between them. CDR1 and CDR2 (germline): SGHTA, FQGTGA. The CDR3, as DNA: TGTGCCAGCAGCTTAAGACGGGGGACCACAGATACGCAGTATTTT. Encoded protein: CASSLRRGTTDTQYF.

The CDR3 spells CASRETGAGAYEQYF. CDR3 sequence (DNA): TGTGCCAGCAGAGAAACGGGAGCGGGGGCCTACGAGCAGTACTTC. The V call is TRBV12-3 or TRBV12-4, the J call TRBJ2-7; 8 positions match TRBD2. The CDR3 is 15 amino acids. Trimming removed 6 bases from V and 2 bases from J; junction bases left unmatched: 9.

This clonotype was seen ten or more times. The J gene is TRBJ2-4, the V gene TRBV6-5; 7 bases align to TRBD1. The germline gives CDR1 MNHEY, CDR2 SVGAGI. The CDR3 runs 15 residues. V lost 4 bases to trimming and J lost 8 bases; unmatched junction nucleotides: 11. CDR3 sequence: CASSSPRGGRDIQYF. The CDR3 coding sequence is TGTGCCAGCAGTTCCCCCAGAGGGGGCAGAGACATTCAGTACTTC.

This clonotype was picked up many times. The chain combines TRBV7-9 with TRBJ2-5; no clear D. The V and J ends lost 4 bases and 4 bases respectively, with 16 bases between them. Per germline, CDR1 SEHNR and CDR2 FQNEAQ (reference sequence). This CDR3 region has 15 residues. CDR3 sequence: CASSSPLPSLETQYF. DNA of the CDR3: TGTGCCAGCAGCTCCCCCCTACCCTCCCTAGAGACCCAGTACTTC.

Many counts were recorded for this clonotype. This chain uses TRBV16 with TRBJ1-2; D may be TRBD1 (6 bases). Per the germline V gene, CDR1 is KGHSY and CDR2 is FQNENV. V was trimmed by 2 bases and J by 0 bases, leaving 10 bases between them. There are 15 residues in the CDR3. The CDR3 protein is CASSQEDSSNYGYTF. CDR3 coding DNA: TGTGCCAGCAGCCAAGAGGACAGTTCTAACTATGGCTACACCTTC.